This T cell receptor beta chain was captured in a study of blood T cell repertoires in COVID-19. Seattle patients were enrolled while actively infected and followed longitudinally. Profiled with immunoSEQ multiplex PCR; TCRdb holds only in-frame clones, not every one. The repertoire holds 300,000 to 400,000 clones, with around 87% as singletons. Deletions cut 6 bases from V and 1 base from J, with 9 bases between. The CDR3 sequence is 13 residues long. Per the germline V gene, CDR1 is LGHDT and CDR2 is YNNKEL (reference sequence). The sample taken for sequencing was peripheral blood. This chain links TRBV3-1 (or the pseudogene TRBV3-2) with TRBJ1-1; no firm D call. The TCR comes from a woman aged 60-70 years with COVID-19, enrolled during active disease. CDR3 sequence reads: CASRAVTNTEAFF. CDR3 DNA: TGTGCCAGCAGGGCGGTAACGAACACTGAAGCTTTCTTT.